One sample yielded the 29 T cell receptor beta chains listed below, sequenced in a study of shared clonotypes between healthy human individuals. Assay used: immunoSEQ multiplex PCR; TCRdb lists only in-frame clones, some missing. The sample yields some 1 million clones, about 76% seen once. The sample was memory CD4+ T cells sorted from blood. Stated subset: CD45RA-negative fraction. Receptors were obtained from a man between 18 and 29 years old in good health.

V gene TRBV28 combines with J gene TRBJ1-3; 10 bases line up with TRBD1. Germline loops: CDR1 MDHEN, CDR2 SYDVKM. This CDR3 spans 15 amino acids. V shed 6 bases, J shed 3 bases, and the junction held 5 bases outside the gene matches. In nucleotides, the CDR3 is TGTGCCAGCAGACGACAGGGGGCTTATGGAAACACCATATATTTT. Its protein is CASRRQGAYGNTIYF.

The chain recombines TRBV18 with TRBJ1-1; D is unresolved. Germline V gives CDR1 KGHSH, CDR2 LQKENI. There are 16 residues in the CDR3. Trimming shortened V by 4 bases and J by 4 bases, and 19 bases separated the two germline ends. The CDR3 region is CASSQEGGRRGTEAFF. The CDR3 DNA reads TGTGCCAGCTCACAAGAAGGAGGGCGGCGGGGCACTGAAGCTTTCTTT. Supplemented by reference TRBV18 and TRBJ1-1, the full variable domain reads NAGVMQNPRHLVRRRGQEARLRCSPMKGHSHVYWYRQLPEEGLKFMVYLQKENIIDESGMPKERFSAEFPKEGPSILRIQQVVRGDSAAYFCASSQEGGRRGTEAFFGQGTRLTVV.

The genes are TRBV9 and TRBJ1-2; TRBD1 matches at 9 bases. The CDR3 totals 15 residues. Germline CDR1 SGDLS, CDR2 YYNGEE. Germline trimming cut 6 bases from V and 5 bases from J; bases unmatched to any gene: 11. The CDR3 DNA is TGTGCCAGCACCGCGACAGGGGGTCCCCTTTATGGCTACACCTTC. This translates into CASTATGGPLYGYTF.

This sequence joins TRBV5-4 and TRBJ1-2; weak D call: TRBD1 (5 bases). CDR1 is SGHNT and CDR2 is YYREEE in the germline V gene (reference sequence). CDR3 length equals 13 residues. V was shortened by 3 bases and J by 4 bases, with 10 bases between the two germline ends. The CDR3 DNA follows: TGTGCCAGCAGCTACCGGGACCGCTATGGCTACACCTTC. Amino acid sequence: CASSYRDRYGYTF.

The chain carries TRBV6-5 and TRBJ1-2, with TRBD1 matching 10 bases. The CDR3 is 14 amino acids. The ends lost 6 bases at V and 6 bases at J; junction bases unmatched: 7. Germline-derived CDR1 and CDR2 are MNHEY and SVGAGI. The CDR3 DNA reads TGTGCCAGCAGACAAACGGGACAGGGGCATGGCTACACCTTC. This translates into CASRQTGQGHGYTF.

The rearrangement uses TRBV2 and TRBJ1-2; a possible D gene is TRBD1 (5 bases). CDR1 is SNHLY and CDR2 is FYNNEI in the germline V gene. This CDR3 spans 12 amino acids. V was cut by 6 bases and J by 4 bases, with 9 bases left in between. The CDR3 protein is CASRMDTYGYTF. CDR3 nucleotides: TGTGCCAGCAGAATGGACACCTATGGCTACACCTTC.

The rearrangement links TRBV11-3 to TRBJ2-1; 7 nucleotides line up with TRBD1. Germline-derived CDR1 and CDR2 are SGHNT and YENEEA. This CDR3 spans 13 amino acids. With 5 bases clipped from V and 9 bases from J, the junction kept 7 bases outside the gene matches. DNA for the CDR3: TGTGCCAGCAGCCCCCGGGACAGCATTGAGCAGTTCTTC. This codes for CASSPRDSIEQFF.

This clone appeared many times. V is TRBV12-5 and J is TRBJ2-3; 8 bases fit TRBD2. Germline CDR1 LGHNT, CDR2 FRNRAP. Trimming cost V 1 base and J 0 bases; bases outside gene matches: 9. The CDR3 totals 18 residues. The CDR3 DNA reads as TGTGCTAGTGGTTTGGATAAAGCGGGGGTGTTAAGCACAGATACGCAGTATTTT. Translated: CASGLDKAGVLSTDTQYF.

V gene TRBV6-4 combines with J gene TRBJ2-3; TRBD1 might be the D (6 bases). Germline V gives CDR1 MRHNA, CDR2 SNTAGT. The CDR3 loop spans 14 amino acids. With 2 bases removed from V and 7 bases from J, the gap between germline ends came to 13 bases. CDR3 bases: TGTGCCAGCAGTGACCGAGGGACATCGAATACGCAGTATTTT. Translated: CASSDRGTSNTQYF.

This clone was counted many times. V is TRBV6-1 and J is TRBJ1-2; TRBD1 aligns across 10 bases. CDR1 and CDR2 (germline): MNHNS, SASEGT. V gave up 2 bases and J gave up 6 bases; unmatched junction bases: 9. CDR3 length equals 16 residues. CDR3 DNA: TGTGCCAGCAGTGAAATCCCGGGACAGGGGACGGATGGCTACACCTTC. It is translated as CASSEIPGQGTDGYTF.

The V gene is TRBV2, the J gene TRBJ1-2; D is uncertain. Germline CDR1 SNHLY, CDR2 FYNNEI. V gave up 8 bases and J gave up 0 bases, with 13 bases separating them. The CDR3 contains 14 residues. CDR3 DNA: TGTGCCAGCGCTTTGGGGTTGGCTAACTATGGCTACACCTTC. It codes for CASALGLANYGYTF.

This sequence joins TRBV7-2 and TRBJ2-4; D is perhaps TRBD1 (5 bases). The ends were cut back, 2 bases at V and 8 bases at J, with 13 bases in the middle. The CDR3 spans 14 residues. The germline gives CDR1 SGHTA, CDR2 FQGNSA. DNA for the CDR3: TGTGCCAGCAGCTTAAATGGGGCTAAGGACATTCAGTACTTC. Residues: CASSLNGAKDIQYF.

The chain couples TRBV18 to TRBJ2-7, with 10 positions matching TRBD1. From germline, CDR1 is KGHSH and CDR2 LQKENI. There are 11 residues in the CDR3. The V segment lost 6 bases and the J segment 10 bases; nucleotides outside the gene matches: 3. CDR3 DNA: TGTGCCAGCTCCGGACAGGGGGATCAGTACTTC. It encodes CASSGQGDQYF.

The chain couples TRBV29-1 to TRBJ2-5; a possible D gene is TRBD1 (6 bases). V dropped 4 bases and J dropped 4 bases, with 16 bases sitting between them. The CDR3 extends over 14 amino acids. Germline CDR1 and CDR2: SQVTM and ANQGSEA. DNA of the CDR3: TGCAGCGTTGTTGGTACAGGGTTGGGAGAGACCCAGTACTTC. Its translation: CSVVGTGLGETQYF.

J is TRBJ1-2 and V is TRBV23-1, with 9 nucleotides matching TRBD1. TRBV23-1 has ORF status, its function being uncertain. The ends lost 4 bases at V and 1 base at J; junction bases unmatched: 7. The CDR3 is 16 amino acids. The CDR3 DNA follows: TGCGCCAGCAGTCTTAGGGACAGGGTCGATAACTATGGCTACACCTTC. Its translation is CASSLRDRVDNYGYTF.

Only one count was recorded for this clone. The V gene is TRBV9, the J gene TRBJ2-2, with D possibly TRBD1 on 6 matching bases. The CDR3 is made up of 14 amino acids. Germline loops: CDR1 SGDLS, CDR2 YYNGEE. Trimming took off 4 bases at V and 1 base at J, with 8 bases between the two ends. The CDR3 DNA sequence: TGTGCCAGCAGCACGACAGGGAACACCGGGGAGCTGTTTTTT. It specifies CASSTTGNTGELFF.

The chain has TRBV2 and TRBJ2-1, with unresolved D. V was trimmed by 8 bases and J by 0 bases, leaving 2 bases between them. This CDR3 comprises 11 residues. Germline values: CDR1 SNHLY, CDR2 FYNNEI. CDR3 nucleotide sequence: TGTGCCAGCCTCTCCTACAATGAGCAGTTCTTC. It codes for CASLSYNEQFF.

The rearrangement links TRBV10-3 to TRBJ2-5; 7 bases fit TRBD1. The J call is uncertain, as TRBJ2-7 better fits the DNA end. CDR3 length equals 15 residues. Germline V gene sequence: CDR1 ENHRY, CDR2 SYGVKD. This chain's CDR3 is CAISKQGSRDYEQYF. The DNA of the CDR3 is TGTGCCATCAGTAAACAGGGGTCCAGGGACTACGAGCAGTACTTC.

This chain joins TRBV19 and TRBJ2-1, with 10 bases fitting TRBD1. CDR1 and CDR2 (germline): LNHDA, SQIVND (reference sequence). V was clipped by 5 bases and J by 6 bases; unmatched bases: 10. This CDR3 has 16 amino acids. CDR3 nucleotides: TGTGCCAGTAGTCCGGACAGGGGGGGCCCGAGCAATGAGCAGTTCTTC. Translating it yields CASSPDRGGPSNEQFF.

This CDR3 is CASSLTQRSGGYTF. CDR3 sequence (DNA): TGTGCCAGCAGCTTAACCCAACGAAGTGGAGGCTACACCTTC. This chain uses TRBV7-3 with TRBJ1-2; D remains unclear. Germline V lookup: CDR1 SGHTA, CDR2 FQGTGA. The CDR3 length is 14 residues. V was clipped by 0 bases and J by 8 bases, with 13 bases between them.

The chain recombines TRBV21-1 with TRBJ2-7; the table's D call TRBD1 went unverified against the DNA. TRBV21-1 is designated a pseudogene. The CDR3 sequence is 16 residues long. The CDR3 DNA reads TGTGCCAGCACCAGGCGGACAGGGAGACTCTCCTACGAGCAGTACTTC. Protein sequence: CASTRRTGRLSYEQYF.

This chain connects TRBV6-5 to TRBJ2-3; D unclear. The V gene lost 2 bases and the J gene lost 2 bases, with 8 bases spanning the gap. This CDR3 spans 14 amino acids. CDR1 is MNHEY, CDR2 SVGAGI, per germline. CDR3 coding DNA: TGTGCCAGCAGTTACGGGGTGGACACAGATACGCAGTATTTT. It is translated as CASSYGVDTDTQYF.

This chain connects TRBV5-4 to TRBJ2-5; D perhaps matches TRBD1 (6 bases). V was trimmed by 4 bases and J by 5 bases, leaving 15 bases between them. This CDR3 has 14 residues. The germline V gene has CDR1 SGHNT and CDR2 YYREEE (reference sequence). The CDR3 DNA is TGTGCCAGCAGCGGAACAGGGTTAGGGGAGACCCAGTACTTC. It codes for CASSGTGLGETQYF.

The rearrangement links TRBV10-1 to TRBJ2-4, with 11 bases fitting TRBD2. The trim removed 10 bases at V and 0 bases at J, leaving 26 bases unmatched. CDR3 length: 22 amino acids. The germline gives CDR1 WNHNN, CDR2 SYGVQD (reference sequence). In DNA form, the CDR3 reads TGCGCCACCGCTCCGACTAGCGGGGAGAGAGAATCGGTTAAGAGAGCCAAAAACATTCAGTACTTC. Its protein is CATAPTSGERESVKRAKNIQYF.

This sequence joins TRBV7-2 and TRBJ1-4, with 7 positions matching TRBD1. The CDR3 has 15 amino acids. CDR1 SGHTA and CDR2 FQGNSA come from the germline V gene. V gave up 3 bases and J gave up 5 bases; unmatched junction bases: 6. The CDR3 protein is CASSLTGKKNEKLFF. CDR3 in DNA: TGTGCCAGCAGCTTGACAGGGAAGAAGAATGAAAAACTGTTTTTT.

A single count supports this clone. The V gene is TRBV9, the J gene TRBJ1-3; D unclear. The germline V and J ends were trimmed by 3 bases and 1 base, with 23 bases remaining between them. The CDR3 is 19 residues long. CDR1 is SGDLS and CDR2 is YYNGEE in the germline V gene. In DNA, the CDR3 is TGTGCCAGCAGCGCCCTGGGTTCAGGAGACATAGCTTCTGGAAACACCATATATTTT. It is translated as CASSALGSGDIASGNTIYF.

This clone showed up just a few times. This sequence joins TRBV18 and TRBJ2-1, with 8 bases fitting TRBD2. V dropped 0 bases and J dropped 5; count of bases not matched to a gene: 6. The CDR3 loop spans 16 amino acids. Per the germline V gene, CDR1 is KGHSH and CDR2 is LQKENI. DNA of the CDR3: TGTGCCAGCTCACCACCGTCGACTAGCGCGAACAATGAGCAGTTCTTC. Protein sequence: CASSPPSTSANNEQFF.

This chain uses TRBV5-1 with TRBJ1-2; 7 bases agree with TRBD1. Germline V gene sequence: CDR1 SGHRS, CDR2 YFSETQ. CDR3 length equals 13 residues. V dropped 0 bases and J dropped 9; count of bases not matched to a gene: 5. The CDR3 sequence: CASSLGGDSSYTF. CDR3 bases: TGCGCCAGCAGCTTGGGAGGGGACAGTAGCTACACCTTC.

This clone was observed a single time. This chain connects TRBV19 to TRBJ1-1; a weak D match, TRBD1 (5 bases). CDR1 is LNHDA, CDR2 SQIVND, per germline (reference sequence). The CDR3 runs 13 residues. The V and J ends lost 7 bases and 2 bases respectively, with 11 bases between them. CDR3 DNA: TGTGCCAGTAAGGAGGGACCCAACACTGAAGCTTTCTTT. This gives the protein CASKEGPNTEAFF.